Here is one T cell receptor beta chain with its context. Its antigen is unidentified. Library construction for TCR beta used iRepertoire HTBI primers and Arm-PCR of CDR3 regions. Each CDR3 protein is one row after TCRdb ran MiXCR on the multiplex PCR reads. The data contain approximately 400,000 distinct CDR3 sequences, 14% to 15% of them singletons. The sample originates from a study of regulatory T cells in long-lasting Graves disease. Study context: Graves' patients, newly diagnosed, had taken antithyroid drugs under 3 months. Study-level findings and limits: Favored usage of TRBV28, TRBJ1-2 and TRBJ2-5 was recorded in persistent disease.

V shed 6 bases and J shed 10 bases, with 9 bases lying between them. The CDR3 sequence is 11 residues long. Germline V CDR1 and CDR2: ENHRY, SYGVKD. Time point given: newly diagnosed GD, antithyroid drugs for less than 3 months. The TCR library used RNA extracted from PBMCs. This sample also belongs to another study, concerning T cells in Graves' hyperthyroidism and ophthalmopathy. According to that study: The primer set for the first-round RT-PCR of the TCR CDR3 was HTBI. Blood also contained most expanded thyroid clonotypes above 0.001.

The clonotype originates from a woman under 40 with Graves disease. This chain connects TRBV10-3 to TRBJ1-4, with D uncertain. The specimen was peripheral blood mononuclear cells (PBMCs), collected at new diagnosis, from a patient treated with antithyroid drugs. The CDR3 DNA is TGTGCCATCAGCGAGGGAGTAAAACTGTTTTTT. It codes for CAISEGVKLFF.